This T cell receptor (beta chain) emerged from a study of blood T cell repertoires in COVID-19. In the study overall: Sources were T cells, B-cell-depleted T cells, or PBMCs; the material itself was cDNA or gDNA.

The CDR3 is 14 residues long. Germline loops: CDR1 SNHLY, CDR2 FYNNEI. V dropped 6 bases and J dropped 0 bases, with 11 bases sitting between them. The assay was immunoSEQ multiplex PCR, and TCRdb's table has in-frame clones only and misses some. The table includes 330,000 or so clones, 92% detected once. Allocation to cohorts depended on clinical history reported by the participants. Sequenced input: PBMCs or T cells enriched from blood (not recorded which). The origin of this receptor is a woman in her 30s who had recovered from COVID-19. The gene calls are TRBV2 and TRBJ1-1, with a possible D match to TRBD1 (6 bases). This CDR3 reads CASRMGHLNTEAFF. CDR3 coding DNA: TGTGCCAGCAGGATGGGACATCTGAACACTGAAGCTTTCTTT.